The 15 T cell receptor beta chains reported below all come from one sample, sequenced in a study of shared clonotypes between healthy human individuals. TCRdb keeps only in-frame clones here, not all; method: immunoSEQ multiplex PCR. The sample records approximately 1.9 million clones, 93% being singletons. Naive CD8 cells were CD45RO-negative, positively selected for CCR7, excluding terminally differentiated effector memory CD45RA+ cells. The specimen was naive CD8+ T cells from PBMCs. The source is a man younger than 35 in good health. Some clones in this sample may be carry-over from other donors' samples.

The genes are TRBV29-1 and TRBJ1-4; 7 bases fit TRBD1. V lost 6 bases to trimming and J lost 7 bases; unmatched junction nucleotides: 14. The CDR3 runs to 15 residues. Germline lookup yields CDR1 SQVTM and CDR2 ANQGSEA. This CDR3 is CSVLTRDRVGEKLFF. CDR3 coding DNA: TGCAGCGTCCTCACAAGAGACAGGGTGGGTGAAAAACTGTTTTTT.

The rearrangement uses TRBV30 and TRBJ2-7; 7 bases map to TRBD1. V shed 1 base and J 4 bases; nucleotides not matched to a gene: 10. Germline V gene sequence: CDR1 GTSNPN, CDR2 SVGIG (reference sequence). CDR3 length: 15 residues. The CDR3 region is CAWSATGTIGYEQYF. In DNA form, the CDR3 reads TGTGCCTGGAGTGCGACAGGGACGATCGGGTACGAGCAGTACTTC.

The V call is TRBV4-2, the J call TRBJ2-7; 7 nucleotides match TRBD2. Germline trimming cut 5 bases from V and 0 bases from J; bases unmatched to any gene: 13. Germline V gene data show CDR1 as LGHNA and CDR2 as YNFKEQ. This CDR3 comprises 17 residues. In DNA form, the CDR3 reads TGTGCCAGCAGCTCGCAACTCGGGACTACCCGCTCCTACGAGCAGTACTTC. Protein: CASSSQLGTTRSYEQYF.

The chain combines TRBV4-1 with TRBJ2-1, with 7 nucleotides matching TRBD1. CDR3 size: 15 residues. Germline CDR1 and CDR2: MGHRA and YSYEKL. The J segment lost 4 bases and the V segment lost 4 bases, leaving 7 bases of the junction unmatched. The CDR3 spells CASSLRDSQYNEQFF. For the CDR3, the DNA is TGCGCCAGCAGCCTACGGGACAGTCAATACAATGAGCAGTTCTTC.

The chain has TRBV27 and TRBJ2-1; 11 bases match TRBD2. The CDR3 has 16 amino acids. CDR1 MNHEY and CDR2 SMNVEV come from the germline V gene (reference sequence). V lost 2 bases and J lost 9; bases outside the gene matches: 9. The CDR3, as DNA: TGTGCCAGCAGTTTAGCCGGGACTAGCGGTCCCATTGAGCAGTTCTTC. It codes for CASSLAGTSGPIEQFF.

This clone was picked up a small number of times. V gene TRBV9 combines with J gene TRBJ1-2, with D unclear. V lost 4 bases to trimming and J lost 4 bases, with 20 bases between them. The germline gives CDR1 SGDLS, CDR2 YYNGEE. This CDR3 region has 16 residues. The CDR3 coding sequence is TGTGCCAGCAGCCCCTCTTGGCCAGGCGATGGCTATGGCTACACCTTC. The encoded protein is CASSPSWPGDGYGYTF.

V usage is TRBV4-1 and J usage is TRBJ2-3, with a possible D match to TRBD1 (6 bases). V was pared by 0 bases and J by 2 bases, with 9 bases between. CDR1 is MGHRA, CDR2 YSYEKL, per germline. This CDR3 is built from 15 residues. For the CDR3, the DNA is TGCGCCAGCAGCCAAGATCGGGACATCACAGATACGCAGTATTTT. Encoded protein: CASSQDRDITDTQYF.

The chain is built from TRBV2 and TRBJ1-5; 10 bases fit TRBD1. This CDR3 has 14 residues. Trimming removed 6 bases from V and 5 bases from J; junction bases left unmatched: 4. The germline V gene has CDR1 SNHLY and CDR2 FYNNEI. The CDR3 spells CASRRQGADQPQHF. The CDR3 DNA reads TGTGCCAGCAGAAGACAGGGGGCAGATCAGCCCCAGCATTTT.

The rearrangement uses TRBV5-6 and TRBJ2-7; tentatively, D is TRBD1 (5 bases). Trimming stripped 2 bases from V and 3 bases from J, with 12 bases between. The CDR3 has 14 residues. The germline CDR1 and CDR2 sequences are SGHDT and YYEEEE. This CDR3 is CASSFSGSNYEQYF. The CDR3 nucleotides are TGTGCCAGCAGCTTTTCAGGGTCAAACTACGAGCAGTACTTC.

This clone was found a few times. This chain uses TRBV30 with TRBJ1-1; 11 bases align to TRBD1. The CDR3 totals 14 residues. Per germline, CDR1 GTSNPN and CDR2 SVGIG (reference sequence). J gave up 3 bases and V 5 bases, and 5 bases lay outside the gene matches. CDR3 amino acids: CAWGWDRGDTEAFF. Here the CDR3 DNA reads TGTGCCTGGGGATGGGACAGGGGGGACACTGAAGCTTTCTTT.

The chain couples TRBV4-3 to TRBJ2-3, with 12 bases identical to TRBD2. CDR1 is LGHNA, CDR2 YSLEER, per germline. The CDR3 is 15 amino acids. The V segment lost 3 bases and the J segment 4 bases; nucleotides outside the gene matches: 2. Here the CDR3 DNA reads TGCGCCAGCAGCCAGACTAGCGGGAGTTCAGATACGCAGTATTTT. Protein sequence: CASSQTSGSSDTQYF.

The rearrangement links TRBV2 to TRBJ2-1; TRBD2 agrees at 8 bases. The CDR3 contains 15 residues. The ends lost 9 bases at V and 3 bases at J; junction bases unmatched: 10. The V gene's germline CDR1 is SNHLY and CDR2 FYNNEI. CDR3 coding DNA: TGTGCCAGGAGTTCGAGCGGGGGACTCTACAATGAGCAGTTCTTC. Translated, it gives CARSSSGGLYNEQFF. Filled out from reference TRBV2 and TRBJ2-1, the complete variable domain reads EPEVTQTPSHQVTQMGQEVILRCVPISNHLYFYWYRQILGQKVEFLVSFYNNEISEKSEIFDDQFSVERPDGSNFTLKIRSTKLEDSAMYFCARSSSGGLYNEQFFGPGTRLTVL.

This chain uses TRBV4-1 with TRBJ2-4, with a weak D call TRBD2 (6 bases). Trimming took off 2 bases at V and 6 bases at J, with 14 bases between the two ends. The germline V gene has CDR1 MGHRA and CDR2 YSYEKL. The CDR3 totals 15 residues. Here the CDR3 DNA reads TGCGCCAGCAGCCAATATCTCGGGACTGCAAACATTCAGTACTTC. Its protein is CASSQYLGTANIQYF.

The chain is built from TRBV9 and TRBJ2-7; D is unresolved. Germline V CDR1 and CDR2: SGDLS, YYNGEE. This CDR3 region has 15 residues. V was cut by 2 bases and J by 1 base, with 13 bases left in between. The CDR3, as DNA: TGTGCCAGCAGCGTTGGGCATCACCAGTCCTACGAGCAGTACTTC. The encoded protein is CASSVGHHQSYEQYF.

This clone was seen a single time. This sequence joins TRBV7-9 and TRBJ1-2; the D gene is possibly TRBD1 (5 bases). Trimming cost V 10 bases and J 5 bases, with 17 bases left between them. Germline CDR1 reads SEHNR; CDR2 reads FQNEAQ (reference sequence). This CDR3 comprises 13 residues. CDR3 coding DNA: TGTGCCACCATCAGAAACGGGGGGTATGGCTACACCTTC. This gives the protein CATIRNGGYGYTF.